Included here is one TCR beta chain sequence, with context. Its target is unknown. These data are taken from a study of T cells expressing NK-cell markers. CDR1 and CDR2 from the germline V gene are DFQATT and SNEGSKA (reference sequence). The CDR3 covers 13 residues. Libraries used 5'RACE template switching adding universal primer site and UMIs. TCRdb reprocessed the 5' RACE reads and keeps a single row for each CDR3 protein, giving no DNA. The sample has some 190,000 distinct CDR3 sequences, and its top ten clones hold 20%. General study points: Six or seven donors carried dominant NKG2C+ clonotypes that made up roughly 1.0-7.5% of their CD8+ T cells. These same clonotypes (in several donors) also led the CD3+CD56-NKG2C+ fraction.

Material for sequencing was blood T cells: a sorted CD56 or NKG2C T cell subset, CD4+ or CD8+ T cells, or bulk PBMC T cells (not recorded which). J is TRBJ2-1 and V is TRBV20-1; there is no DNA to check the TCRdb D call of TRBD2. This sequence was found in a man aged 18 to 69 in good health. The CDR3 spells CSASSGGAGEQFF.